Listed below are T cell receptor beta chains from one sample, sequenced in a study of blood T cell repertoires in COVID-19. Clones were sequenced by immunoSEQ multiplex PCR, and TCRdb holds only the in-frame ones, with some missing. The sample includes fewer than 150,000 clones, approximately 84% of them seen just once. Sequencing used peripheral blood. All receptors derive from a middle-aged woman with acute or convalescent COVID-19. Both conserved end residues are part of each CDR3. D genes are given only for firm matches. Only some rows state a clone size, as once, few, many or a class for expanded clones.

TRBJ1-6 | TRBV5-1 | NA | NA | CASSLNRQNSPLHF | TGCGCCAGCAGCTTAAACCGACAGAACTCACCCCTCCACTTT
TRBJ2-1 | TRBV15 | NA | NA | CATSTGIASYNEQFF | TGTGCCACCAGCACCGGGATAGCCTCCTACAATGAGCAGTTCTTC
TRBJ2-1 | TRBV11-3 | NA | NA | CASSLDSGQTGEQFF | TGTGCCAGCAGCTTAGATTCAGGACAGACGGGTGAGCAGTTCTTC
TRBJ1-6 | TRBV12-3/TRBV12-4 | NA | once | CASSLQGFSPLHF | TGTGCCAGCAGTCTCCAGGGTTTTTCACCCCTCCACTTT
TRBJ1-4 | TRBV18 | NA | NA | CASSPLNEKLFF | TGTGCCAGCTCACCACTAAATGAAAAACTGTTTTTT
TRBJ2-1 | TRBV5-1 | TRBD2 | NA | CASSLALAGAPGDEQFF | TGCGCCAGCAGCTTGGCACTAGCGGGGGCCCCGGGGGATGAGCAGTTCTTC
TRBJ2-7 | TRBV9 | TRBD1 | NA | CASSVTGGWDEQYF | TGTGCCAGCAGCGTTACAGGGGGCTGGGACGAGCAGTACTTC
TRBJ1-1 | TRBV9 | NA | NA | CASSVTGREAFF | TGTGCCAGCAGCGTTACAGGCCGTGAAGCTTTCTTT
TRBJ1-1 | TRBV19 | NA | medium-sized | CASSEGRDTEAFF | TGTGCCAGTAGCGAAGGGAGGGACACTGAAGCTTTCTTT
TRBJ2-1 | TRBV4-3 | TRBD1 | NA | CASSQDLGQGRNEQFF | TGCGCCAGCAGCCAAGATTTGGGACAGGGGAGAAATGAGCAGTTCTTC
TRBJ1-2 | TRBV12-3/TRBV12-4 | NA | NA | CATAQGDTGYTF | TGTGCCACCGCACAGGGTGACACCGGCTACACCTTC
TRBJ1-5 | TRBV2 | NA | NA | CASSDRAESNQPQHF | TGTGCCAGCAGTGACAGGGCTGAGAGCAATCAGCCCCAGCATTTT
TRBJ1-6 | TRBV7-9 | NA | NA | CASSFSDSPLHF | TGTGCCAGCAGCTTCTCGGACTCACCGCTCCACTTT
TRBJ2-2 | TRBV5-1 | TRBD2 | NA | CASSLEGGGARTGELFF | TGCGCCAGCAGCTTGGAAGGCGGGGGGGCTCGCACCGGGGAGCTGTTTTTT
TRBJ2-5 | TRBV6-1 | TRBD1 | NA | CASSESPGQLGKSTQYF | TGTGCCAGCAGTGAATCCCCGGGACAGCTCGGCAAGAGTACCCAGTACTTC
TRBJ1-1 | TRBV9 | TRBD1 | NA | CASSRQGARTEAFF | TGTGCCAGCAGCCGTCAGGGGGCGCGAACTGAAGCTTTCTTT
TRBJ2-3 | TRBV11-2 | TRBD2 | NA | CASSFRRGGTDTQYF | TGTGCCAGCAGCTTTAGGCGGGGGGGCACAGATACGCAGTATTTT
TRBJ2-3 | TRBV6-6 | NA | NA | CASRTSGLTPTDTQYF | TGTGCCAGCCGCACATCTGGGCTTACCCCCACAGATACGCAGTATTTT
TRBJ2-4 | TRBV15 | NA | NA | CATSSTGGAKNIQYF | TGTGCCACCAGTTCGACCGGAGGAGCCAAAAACATTCAGTACTTC
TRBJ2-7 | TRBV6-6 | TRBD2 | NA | CATSGGSLIEQYF | TGTGCCACCAGCGGGGGGTCCCTGATTGAGCAGTACTTC
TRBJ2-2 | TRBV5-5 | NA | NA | CASSTNRESGELFF | TGTGCCAGCAGCACCAACAGGGAATCCGGGGAGCTGTTTTTT
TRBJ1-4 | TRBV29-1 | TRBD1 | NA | CSVRWDSSNEKLFF | TGCAGCGTCCGCTGGGACAGTTCTAATGAAAAACTGTTTTTT
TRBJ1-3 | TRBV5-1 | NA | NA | CASSLASSTSSGNTIYF | TGCGCCAGCAGCTTGGCCTCGTCGACAAGCTCTGGAAACACCATATATTTT
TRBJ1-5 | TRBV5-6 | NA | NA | CASSLGGGSNQPQHF | TGTGCCAGCAGCTTGGGGGGAGGGAGCAATCAGCCCCAGCATTTT
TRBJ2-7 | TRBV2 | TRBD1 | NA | CASSSGTGYDEQYF | TGTGCCAGCAGTTCCGGGACAGGGTATGACGAGCAGTACTTC
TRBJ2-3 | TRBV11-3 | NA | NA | CASSAGYPDTQYF | TGTGCCAGCAGCGCGGGGTACCCAGATACGCAGTATTTT
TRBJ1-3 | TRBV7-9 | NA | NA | CASSLGTGTGNTIYF | TGTGCCAGCAGCTTAGGAACAGGGACTGGAAACACCATATATTTT
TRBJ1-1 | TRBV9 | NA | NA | CASSVTGAEAFF | TGTGCCAGCAGCGTAACGGGGGCTGAAGCTTTCTTT
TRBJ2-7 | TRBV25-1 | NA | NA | CASSAVGTRLYEQYF | TGTGCCAGCAGTGCGGTGGGGACAAGACTCTACGAGCAGTACTTC
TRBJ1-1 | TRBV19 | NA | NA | CASSIDRSGYAGAEAFF | TGTGCCAGTAGTATAGATCGATCGGGCTATGCAGGGGCTGAAGCTTTCTTT
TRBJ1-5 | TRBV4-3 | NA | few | CASSQTTGNQPQHF | TGCGCCAGCAGCCAAACCACAGGGAATCAGCCCCAGCATTTT
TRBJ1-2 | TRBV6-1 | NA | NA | CASSEATGLGYTF | TGTGCCAGCAGTGAAGCGACGGGGTTAGGCTACACCTTC
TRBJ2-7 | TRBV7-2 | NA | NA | CASSFTGYEQYF | TGTGCCAGCAGCTTCACAGGTTACGAGCAGTACTTC
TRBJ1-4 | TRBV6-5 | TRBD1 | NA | CASSYYRQGGDEKLFF | TGTGCCAGCAGTTACTACCGACAGGGGGGAGATGAAAAACTGTTTTTT